This T cell receptor beta chain came from a study of control samples from healthy donors and cancer patients. This CDR3 spans 13 amino acids. In germline, CDR1 is MGHRA, CDR2 YSYEKL. Trimming shortened V by 1 base and J by 4 bases, and 4 bases separated the two germline ends. Produced via immunoSEQ multiplex PCR; TCRdb's table is partial and in-frame only. Among tens of thousands of clones listed, roughly 65% were seen once. The V gene is TRBV4-1, the J gene TRBJ2-2; D uncertain. The sequence was collected from a male donor with melanoma. Sample: formalin-fixed, paraffin-embedded tissue. For the CDR3, the DNA is TGCGCCAGCAGCCAAGGGGCCACCGGGGAGCTGTTTTTT. This gives the protein CASSQGATGELFF.